The 30 T cell receptor beta chains below all came from one sample that was sequenced in a study of blood T cell repertoires in COVID-19. Repertoires were generated with immunoSEQ multiplex PCR, while TCRdb's copy carries only in-frame clones and drops some. The sample lists some 87,000 clones; about 78% were seen once. Sequenced: peripheral blood. These TCRs come from a man aged 45 to 65 who had recovered from COVID-19.

This clone appeared a single time. The chain couples TRBV30 to TRBJ1-6; D is unresolved. Germline V gene sequence: CDR1 GTSNPN, CDR2 SVGIG (reference sequence). V lost 1 base to trimming and J lost 9 bases, with 10 bases between them. The CDR3 runs 13 residues. The CDR3 spells CAWSAENRSPLHF. The CDR3 nucleotides are TGTGCCTGGAGTGCGGAGAATCGTTCACCCCTCCACTTT.

The CDR3 DNA is TGTGCCAGCAGAAGGGGGACAGGCGGCCATTCACCCCTCCACTTT. It codes for CASRRGTGGHSPLHF. The chain has TRBV6-5 and TRBJ1-6; TRBD1 matches at 8 bases. Germline V gives CDR1 MNHEY, CDR2 SVGAGI. After removal of 6 bases from V and 8 bases from J, the junction contained 9 bases not matched to a gene. This CDR3 spans 15 amino acids.

This chain uses TRBV29-1 with TRBJ1-1; possibly TRBD1 for D (6 bases). Germline loops: CDR1 SQVTM, CDR2 ANQGSEA. V dropped 8 bases and J dropped 5 bases, with 15 bases sitting between them. This CDR3 spans 12 amino acids. The CDR3 DNA reads TGCAGCTACCAAGGGGGGGCAACTGAAGCTTTCTTT. This gives the protein CSYQGGATEAFF.

This clone came up once. The chain carries TRBV3-1 (or the pseudogene TRBV3-2) and TRBJ2-2; TRBD2 aligns across 7 bases. The CDR3 covers 13 residues. Germline CDR1 and CDR2: LGHDT and YNNKEL (reference sequence). After removal of 10 bases from V and 5 bases from J, the junction contained 7 bases not matched to a gene. The CDR3 DNA sequence: TGTGCCACAAGCCCTAGCGGAACCGGGGAGCTGTTTTTT. It encodes CATSPSGTGELFF.

The chain links TRBV15 to TRBJ2-1; 8 bases agree with TRBD1. The CDR3 covers 16 residues. V lost 7 bases to trimming and J lost 3 bases; unmatched junction nucleotides: 11. Germline CDR1 and CDR2: LNHNV and YYDKDF (reference sequence). The CDR3 DNA sequence: TGTGCCACCACGAGAAACCAGGGGGCCTACTACAATGAGCAGTTCTTC. Its protein is CATTRNQGAYYNEQFF.

This clone was detected only once. The rearrangement joins TRBV10-2 to TRBJ1-5; TRBD1 aligns across 10 bases. CDR1 and CDR2 from the germline V gene are WSHSY and SAAADI. V gave up 9 bases and J gave up 6 bases; unmatched junction bases: 8. The CDR3 totals 14 residues. CDR3 coding DNA: TGCGCCAGTTCCGGGACAGGGGAGGTTCAGCCCCAGCATTTT. This sequence encodes CASSGTGEVQPQHF.

The chain links TRBV18 to TRBJ1-2, with 12 positions matching TRBD1. J lost 6 bases, V lost 5 bases, and 4 bases had no gene match. CDR1 KGHSH and CDR2 LQKENI come from the germline V gene. CDR3 length equals 14 residues. The CDR3 loop reads CASSTGTGGNGYTF. As DNA, the CDR3 is TGTGCCAGCTCAACAGGGACAGGGGGCAATGGCTACACCTTC.

V usage is TRBV9 and J usage is TRBJ2-5; TRBD2 matches at 14 bases. J lost 4 bases, V lost 4 bases, and 6 bases had no gene match. The V gene's germline CDR1 is SGDLS and CDR2 YYNGEE. CDR3 length: 16 amino acids. The CDR3 coding sequence is TGTGCCAGCAGCTCTCGACTAGCGGGGGGGCCAGAGACCCAGTACTTC. Protein product: CASSSRLAGGPETQYF. The full variable domain, in which reference TRBV9 and TRBJ2-5 provide the parts outside the CDR3, is DSGVTQTPKHLITATGQRVTLRCSPRSGDLSVYWYQQSLDQGLQFLIQYYNGEERAKGNILERFSAQQFPDLHSELNLSSLELGDSALYFCASSSRLAGGPETQYFGPGTRLLVL.

The rearrangement joins TRBV5-4 to TRBJ2-1, with 9 nucleotides matching TRBD2. The CDR3 loop spans 16 amino acids. With V trimmed by 2 bases and J by 0 bases, 3 bases remained unmatched. Germline CDR1 SGHNT, CDR2 YYREEE (reference sequence). CDR3 residues: CASSFGSGSSYNEQFF. The CDR3 DNA is TGTGCCAGCAGCTTTGGTAGCGGGAGCTCCTACAATGAGCAGTTCTTC. Variable domain in full (rest from reference TRBV5-4 and TRBJ2-1): ETGVTQSPTHLIKTRGQQVTLRCSSQSGHNTVSWYQQALGQGPQFIFQYYREEENGRGNFPPRFSGLQFPNYSSELNVNALELDDSALYLCASSFGSGSSYNEQFFGPGTRLTVL.

The chain combines TRBV10-3 with TRBJ1-6; maybe TRBD1 (5 bases). The V and J ends lost 8 bases and 5 bases respectively, with 16 bases between them. This CDR3 contains 15 residues. The V gene's germline CDR1 is ENHRY and CDR2 SYGVKD. CDR3: CAIGETVGNNSPLHF. CDR3 DNA sequence: TGTGCCATCGGCGAGACAGTGGGGAATAATTCACCCCTCCACTTT.

The chain recombines TRBV5-4 with TRBJ1-1, with D possibly being TRBD1 (6 bases). Germline V lookup: CDR1 SGHNT, CDR2 YYREEE (reference sequence). The V end was cut by 5 bases, the J end by 0 bases, with 14 bases between. This CDR3 spans 15 amino acids. In nucleotides, the CDR3 is TGTGCCAGCAGAAGCGGGGGACACCTGAACACTGAAGCTTTCTTT. This sequence encodes CASRSGGHLNTEAFF.

The gene calls are TRBV6-1 and TRBJ2-7, with D possibly matching TRBD1 (6 bases). CDR1 is MNHNS, CDR2 SASEGT, per germline. Trimming removed 2 bases from V and 4 bases from J, with 12 bases in between. The CDR3 is 14 amino acids. CDR3 in amino acids: CASSEFGQSYEQYF. The CDR3 coding sequence is TGTGCCAGCAGTGAATTTGGACAGTCTTACGAGCAGTACTTC.

The V and J genes are TRBV12-5 and TRBJ2-5, with D perhaps TRBD2 (7 bases). Per the germline V gene, CDR1 is LGHNT and CDR2 is FRNRAP. V lost 6 bases to trimming and J lost 0 bases, with 14 bases between them. The CDR3 contains 15 residues. In DNA, the CDR3 is TGTGCTAGTGGAGAGGCGGGGGCGTACCAAGAGACCCAGTACTTC. Amino acid sequence: CASGEAGAYQETQYF.

The chain couples TRBV5-4 to TRBJ1-2; 7 bases line up with TRBD1. The CDR3 runs 14 residues. Per the germline V gene, CDR1 is SGHNT and CDR2 is YYREEE (reference sequence). Trimming removed 5 bases from V and 8 bases from J; junction bases left unmatched: 12. The CDR3 protein is CASREDRRRWGYTF. The CDR3 DNA follows: TGTGCCAGCAGAGAGGACAGGCGGCGTTGGGGCTACACCTTC.

The J gene is TRBJ2-5, the V gene TRBV18, with 7 positions matching TRBD1. The ends lost 3 bases at V and 2 bases at J; junction bases unmatched: 12. Germline V gene lookup returns CDR1 KGHSH and CDR2 LQKENI. This CDR3 contains 17 residues. CDR3 DNA: TGTGCCAGCTCACCTCCTAGACAGGGCGCCCGACAAGAGACCCAGTACTTC. Translating gives CASSPPRQGARQETQYF.

This clone was seen once. This rearrangement joins TRBV12-3 or TRBV12-4 to TRBJ2-5, with a weak D call TRBD1 (6 bases). This CDR3 has 13 residues. V lost 7 bases, J lost 2 bases, and 11 bases lay in between. The CDR3 DNA reads as TGTGCCAGCACCAGGGACAATCAAGAGACCCAGTACTTC. As protein: CASTRDNQETQYF.

The V call is TRBV6-6, the J call TRBJ1-2; 8 bases fit TRBD1. Looked up from germline, CDR1 is MNHNY and CDR2 is SVGAGI (reference sequence). CDR3 length: 12 residues. The J segment lost 11 bases and the V segment lost 5 bases, leaving 7 bases of the junction unmatched. The CDR3 region is CASSGDRPWYTF. CDR3 in DNA: TGTGCCAGCAGTGGGGACAGGCCTTGGTACACCTTC.

V and J are TRBV6-4 and TRBJ2-2, with 10 bases lining up with TRBD1. The J segment lost 4 bases and the V segment lost 6 bases, leaving 8 bases of the junction unmatched. CDR1 MRHNA and CDR2 SNTAGT come from the germline V gene. The CDR3 extends over 16 amino acids. CDR3 DNA sequence: TGTGCCAGCAGCCCCGTCTGGACAGGGGGCACCGGGGAGCTGTTTTTT. Its translation: CASSPVWTGGTGELFF.

The CDR3 loop is CALRVSNEQFF. CDR3 DNA: TGTGCCCTCCGAGTTTCCAATGAGCAGTTCTTC. The genes are TRBV10-3 and TRBJ2-1; no definite D call. CDR1 is ENHRY and CDR2 is SYGVKD in the germline V gene. Trimming pared 11 bases from V and 6 bases from J, leaving 11 bases between. The CDR3 consists of 11 residues.

This clone was recorded at least ten times. The chain is built from TRBV4-2 and TRBJ2-1, with TRBD2 matching over 14 bases. The ends lost 1 base at V and 4 bases at J; junction bases unmatched: 0. Looked up from germline, CDR1 is LGHNA and CDR2 is YNFKEQ. The CDR3 loop spans 16 amino acids. This chain's CDR3 is CASSQGTSGGYNEQFF. CDR3 in DNA: TGTGCCAGCAGCCAAGGGACTAGCGGGGGGTACAATGAGCAGTTCTTC.

Notes on this clone: Other nucleotide sequences from this sample produce the same CDR3. This chain connects TRBV2 to TRBJ1-1; weak D call: TRBD1 (6 bases). Germline-derived CDR1 and CDR2 are SNHLY and FYNNEI. V was trimmed by 9 bases and J by 0 bases, leaving 11 bases between them. The CDR3 loop spans 13 amino acids. The CDR3 sequence: CASSGQMNTEAFF. DNA for the CDR3: TGTGCCAGTTCCGGACAGATGAACACTGAAGCTTTCTTT.

This sequence joins TRBV3-1 (or the pseudogene TRBV3-2) and TRBJ2-7, with 7 bases that match TRBD2. Germline CDR1 is LGHDT and CDR2 is YNNKEL (reference sequence). V was pared by 4 bases and J by 7 bases, with 13 bases of the junction left unmatched. The CDR3 is 15 amino acids. This CDR3 is CASSPVAGASCEQYF. CDR3 nucleotides: TGTGCCAGCAGCCCGGTGGCGGGAGCCTCCTGTGAGCAGTACTTC.

The V gene is TRBV3-1 (or the pseudogene TRBV3-2), the J gene TRBJ2-7; the match to TRBD2 covers 14 bases. Germline CDR1 LGHDT, CDR2 YNNKEL (reference sequence). CDR3 length equals 16 residues. J gave up 1 base and V 1 base, and 0 bases lay outside the gene matches. DNA of the CDR3: TGTGCCAGCAGCCAAGGGACTAGCGGGAGGTCCTACGAGCAGTACTTC. The encoded protein is CASSQGTSGRSYEQYF.

The rearrangement uses TRBV27 and TRBJ2-3; 11 nucleotides align to TRBD2. With 5 bases clipped from V and 8 bases from J, the junction kept 12 bases outside the gene matches. Germline CDR1 reads MNHEY; CDR2 reads SMNVEV (reference sequence). The CDR3 has 16 residues. CDR3: CASSPQELAGEGTQYF. The CDR3 nucleotides read TGTGCCAGCAGTCCCCAAGAACTAGCGGGGGAAGGTACGCAGTATTTT.

This clone was seen only a few times. In DNA, the CDR3 is TGTGCCAGCAGTATTCCCCCGGACAAGAATAAAGCTTTCTTT. Translated, it gives CASSIPPDKNKAFF. The chain has TRBV6-2 or TRBV6-3 and TRBJ1-1; D possibly corresponds to TRBD1 (5 bases). The CDR3 length is 14 residues. Germline V gene lookup returns CDR1 MNHEY and CDR2 SVGEGT. Trimming took 5 bases from V and 9 from J, leaving 19 bases between them.

The rearrangement joins TRBV6-2 or TRBV6-3 to TRBJ1-1, with 9 bases fitting TRBD1. CDR3 length: 16 amino acids. From germline, CDR1 is MNHEY and CDR2 SVGEGT. V shed 6 bases and J 2 bases; nucleotides not matched to a gene: 10. CDR3 in DNA: TGTGCCAGCAGACCTACCGGGACAGGGCCTAACACTGAAGCTTTCTTT. It translates to CASRPTGTGPNTEAFF.

This chain uses TRBV9 with TRBJ1-1; D ambiguous. This CDR3 comprises 12 residues. CDR1 SGDLS and CDR2 YYNGEE come from the germline V gene. V lost 4 bases and J lost 6, with 10 bases in between. This chain's CDR3 is CASSHGSAEAFF. CDR3 sequence (DNA): TGTGCCAGCAGCCACGGGAGCGCTGAAGCTTTCTTT. Variable domain in full (rest from reference TRBV9 and TRBJ1-1): DSGVTQTPKHLITATGQRVTLRCSPRSGDLSVYWYQQSLDQGLQFLIQYYNGEERAKGNILERFSAQQFPDLHSELNLSSLELGDSALYFCASSHGSAEAFFGQGTRLTVV.

The chain combines TRBV5-1 with TRBJ2-2; D unclear. Germline-derived CDR1 and CDR2 are SGHRS and YFSETQ. CDR3 length equals 13 residues. Trimming left V 1 base short and J 3 bases short, with 4 bases between. The CDR3 region is CASSLQDTGELFF. As DNA, the CDR3 is TGCGCCAGCAGCTTGCAGGACACCGGGGAGCTGTTTTTT. Full variable domain (outside the CDR3, taken from reference TRBV5-1 and TRBJ2-2): KAGVTQTPRYLIKTRGQQVTLSCSPISGHRSVSWYQQTPGQGLQFLFEYFSETQRNKGNFPGRFSGRQFSNSRSEMNVSTLELGDSALYLCASSLQDTGELFFGEGSRLTVL.

This chain links TRBV7-9 with TRBJ1-2; D is unresolved. Trimming removed 3 bases at V and 6 bases at J, with 11 bases between. This CDR3 spans 13 amino acids. Germline V lookup: CDR1 SEHNR, CDR2 FQNEAQ (reference sequence). The CDR3 here is CASSFRTADGYTF. The CDR3 DNA reads as TGTGCCAGCAGCTTTAGAACAGCTGATGGCTACACCTTC.

V usage is TRBV6-2 or TRBV6-3 and J usage is TRBJ2-7, with 10 bases matching TRBD1. This CDR3 is built from 14 residues. The ends lost 9 bases at V and 12 bases at J; junction bases unmatched: 17. CDR1 and CDR2 (germline): MNHEY, SVGEGT. The CDR3 spells CASSTGTGADLWYF. For the CDR3, the DNA is TGTGCCAGTAGCACCGGGACAGGGGCCGATTTGTGGTACTTC.